The subject of this entry is one TCR beta chain. What it binds is unknown. In germline, CDR1 is LNHDA, CDR2 SQIVND (reference sequence). The V gene lost 5 bases and the J gene lost 5 bases, with 20 bases spanning the gap. This CDR3 is built from 16 residues. The data were taken from a study of OX40 agonist ivuxolimab in advanced cancers. Overall study findings and caveats: It was also the case that some nonresponders had low normalized T-cell clonal expansion.

This table comes from immunoSEQ multiplex PCR, and its TCRdb copy is limited to in-frame clones, with some not included. The sample holds around 51,000 clones, about 88% seen once. The source was CD4+ or CD8+ T cells sorted from blood, collected in a trial of the OX40 agonist ivuxolimab. The receptor was isolated from an adult with an advanced solid tumor such as melanoma, head and neck, liver or kidney cancer. The chain employs TRBV19 and TRBJ2-3; D assignment may be TRBD1 or TRBD2 (5 bases each). The CDR3 DNA is TGTGCCAGTAGTCCCCGACGGGGCTTCGGAATAGATACGCAGTATTTT. It translates to CASSPRRGFGIDTQYF.